A selection of T cell receptor beta chains follows, all from one sample in a study of T cells in localized non-small cell lung cancer. Sequencing was performed with immunoSEQ multiplex PCR; in TCRdb, only in-frame clones are kept and a portion is missing. The sample has 70,000 to 75,000 clones; 84% are singletons. Sequenced material: peripheral blood, taken before any cancer treatment. These receptor sequences come from a female donor of 60 years or more with stage I lung adenocarcinoma. Both conserved end residues are part of each CDR3. D genes are given only for firm matches. For some rows the clone size is stated as once, few or many, or as a class when expanded; others skip it.

j_call | clone_size | d_call | v_call | cdr3_aa | cdr3_nt
TRBJ2-7 | NA | NA | TRBV10-3 | CAISERLPERSSKAYSYEQYF | TGTGCCATCAGTGAGAGGCTTCCTGAAAGATCGTCAAAAGCGTACTCCTACGAGCAGTACTTC
TRBJ2-5 | NA | NA | TRBV5-1 | CASSQLGGSEETQYF | TGCGCCAGCAGCCAACTTGGCGGTAGTGAAGAGACCCAGTACTTC
TRBJ2-7 | few | NA | TRBV7-6 | CASSLGPNYEQYF | TGTGCCAGCAGCTTAGGGCCCAACTACGAGCAGTACTTC
TRBJ2-1 | NA | TRBD2 | TRBV9 | CASSFSSSGGSSEQFF | TGTGCCAGCAGCTTTAGTTCTAGCGGGGGGTCAAGTGAGCAGTTCTTC
TRBJ2-7 | NA | NA | TRBV12-5 | CASARTVGSYEQYF | TGTGCTAGTGCCCGGACAGTTGGATCTTACGAGCAGTACTTC
TRBJ2-7 | NA | NA | TRBV6-6 | CASSSPRGRNYEQYF | TGTGCCAGCAGTTCTCCGAGAGGTCGAAACTACGAGCAGTACTTC
TRBJ2-1 | NA | TRBD2 | TRBV5-8 | CASSLGLAGTLAQFF | TGTGCCAGCAGCTTGGGACTAGCGGGAACGTTAGCGCAGTTCTTC
TRBJ2-5 | NA | TRBD2 | TRBV2 | CASSERSTGGETQYF | TGTGCCAGCAGTGAAAGGAGTACGGGGGGAGAGACCCAGTACTTC
TRBJ1-2 | NA | TRBD1 | TRBV14 | CASSQVQGGGYTF | TGTGCCAGCAGCCAAGTACAGGGGGGCGGCTACACCTTC
TRBJ2-4 | NA | NA | TRBV15 | CATSRQSQNIQYF | TGTGCCACCAGCAGACAGAGTCAAAACATTCAGTACTTC
TRBJ2-1 | NA | TRBD1 | TRBV6-1 | CASSEVGTGFNEQFF | TGTGCCAGCAGTGAAGTGGGGACAGGGTTCAATGAGCAGTTCTTC
TRBJ1-1 | NA | TRBD1 | TRBV19 | CASSPSSQGMNTEAFF | TGTGCCAGTAGTCCTAGCTCACAGGGGATGAACACTGAAGCTTTCTTT
TRBJ2-1 | NA | TRBD1 | TRBV10-3 | CAIRPNRDSNEQFF | TGTGCCATCAGGCCCAACAGGGACAGCAATGAGCAGTTCTTC
TRBJ1-2 | NA | NA | TRBV7-2 | CASSLQGYGYTF | TGTGCCAGCAGCTTGCAGGGGTATGGCTACACCTTC
TRBJ1-4 | once | NA | TRBV29-1 | CSVGSGDEKLFF | TGCAGCGTTGGATCAGGGGATGAAAAACTGTTTTTT
TRBJ2-5 | once | NA | TRBV7-9 | CASSEIEYSRVSQETQYF | TGTGCCAGCAGCGAAATAGAGTATTCACGAGTGAGCCAAGAGACCCAGTACTTC
TRBJ1-2 | NA | NA | TRBV28 | CASSHLLRTPNYGYTF | TGTGCCAGCAGTCACTTGCTGAGGACCCCTAACTATGGCTACACCTTC
TRBJ2-1 | NA | TRBD1 | TRBV7-2 | CASSSKVGTANEQFF | TGTGCCAGCAGCTCAAAAGTCGGGACAGCGAATGAGCAGTTCTTC
TRBJ2-2 | many | NA | TRBV5-4 | CASSENTGELFF | TGTGCCAGCAGCGAGAACACCGGGGAGCTGTTTTTT
TRBJ2-3 | NA | TRBD1 | TRBV10-3 | CAISESKGQGRKDTQYF | TGTGCCATCAGTGAGTCGAAGGGACAGGGAAGAAAAGATACGCAGTATTTT
TRBJ2-1 | NA | NA | TRBV5-4 | CASSLDWGADEQFF | TGTGCCAGCAGCTTGGATTGGGGGGCTGATGAGCAGTTCTTC
TRBJ2-3 | NA | TRBD1 | TRBV7-9 | CASSVPGTVDTQYF | TGTGCCAGCAGCGTTCCCGGGACAGTAGATACGCAGTATTTT
TRBJ2-3 | NA | TRBD2 | TRBV9 | CASTRRAGVDNTDTQYF | TGTGCCAGCACCCGTCGGGCGGGGGTGGATAACACAGATACGCAGTATTTT
TRBJ2-5 | NA | NA | TRBV7-3 | CASSLNIGETQYF | TGTGCCAGCAGCTTAAACATTGGAGAGACCCAGTACTTC
TRBJ1-2 | NA | NA | TRBV2 | CASSEASRVHGYTF | TGTGCCAGCAGTGAAGCGTCCAGGGTCCATGGCTACACCTTC
TRBJ1-2 | NA | NA | TRBV6-6 | CASSYSAGDGYTF | TGTGCCAGCAGTTACTCGGCGGGGGATGGCTACACCTTC
TRBJ1-2 | NA | NA | TRBV19 | CASSILGATAGYTF | TGTGCCAGTAGTATACTCGGGGCCACGGCTGGCTACACCTTC